The 23 T cell receptor beta chains in this list originate from one sample, sequenced in a study of shared clonotypes between healthy human individuals (dated by TCRdb to 2019 to 2021). The library was built by means of the immunoSEQ multiplex PCR assay. This immuneACCESS table, as held by TCRdb, lists in-frame sequences with V and J called but not all clones. Of the missing ones, under half trace to an unresolved V gene in checked studies; the others have no known cause. This sample holds millions of clones; more than 80% were observed only once. The ten most abundant clones make up about 0.13% of the sample. Sequenced: naive CD4+ T cells sorted from blood. According to the study, the label for this sample's cell subset or site signals: CD45RA+ positively selected. The receptors were sampled from a man aged 18-30 years in good health.

The chain employs TRBV29-1 and TRBJ2-1, with 7 bases identical to TRBD2. CDR3 size: 16 residues. V shed 5 bases and J 0 bases; nucleotides not matched to a gene: 10. Germline V gives CDR1 SQVTM, CDR2 ANQGSEA. In nucleotides, the CDR3 is TGCAGCGTTTACGCGGGAGCTGGGAGCTCCTACAATGAGCAGTTCTTC. It translates to CSVYAGAGSSYNEQFF.

This sequence joins TRBV4-1 and TRBJ2-3; 8 nucleotides align to TRBD2. Germline-derived CDR1 and CDR2 are MGHRA and YSYEKL. The CDR3 is made up of 15 amino acids. Trimming removed 2 bases from V and 4 bases from J; junction bases left unmatched: 5. The CDR3 DNA sequence: TGCGCCAGCAGCCAACTTATGCGGGGGGCAGATACGCAGTATTTT. Translated, it gives CASSQLMRGADTQYF.

The V gene is TRBV4-3, the J gene TRBJ2-1; no firm D call. CDR1 and CDR2 from the germline V gene are LGHNA and YSLEER. The CDR3 totals 14 residues. The V and J ends lost 1 base and 10 bases respectively, with 14 bases between them. This CDR3 is CASSQGLGFGEQFF. CDR3 bases: TGCGCCAGCAGCCAAGGGTTGGGGTTTGGGGAGCAGTTCTTC.

The chain joins TRBV5-1 to TRBJ2-3, with D perhaps matching TRBD1 (6 bases). Germline V gene data show CDR1 as SGHRS and CDR2 as YFSETQ. V lost 4 bases, J lost 6 bases, and 21 bases lay in between. The CDR3 extends over 16 amino acids. The CDR3 loop is CASSNIKGQGSDTQYF. CDR3 nucleotides: TGCGCCAGCAGCAATATCAAGGGCCAGGGGTCGGATACGCAGTATTTT.

On this clone: Different DNA sequences within this sample yield the same CDR3. The V gene is TRBV6-4, the J gene TRBJ2-1; possible D gene TRBD2, 6 bases. This CDR3 contains 14 residues. CDR1 is MRHNA and CDR2 is SNTAGT in the germline V gene. Trimming shortened V by 4 bases and J by 4 bases, and 11 bases separated the two germline ends. The CDR3 region is CASSASGTYNEQFF. The CDR3 bases are TGTGCCAGCAGTGCTTCGGGGACTTACAATGAGCAGTTCTTC.

For this clone: Other nucleotide sequences from this sample produce the same CDR3. The rearrangement joins TRBV7-9 to TRBJ2-7; no reliable D call. Germline V gene sequence: CDR1 SEHNR, CDR2 FQNEAQ (reference sequence). The CDR3 runs 11 residues. V lost 5 bases, J lost 5 bases, and 7 bases lay in between. The CDR3 region has the DNA TGTGCCAGCAGCCTGTCAAACGAGCAGTACTTC. Translated: CASSLSNEQYF.

This clone is a singleton in its sample. This chain links TRBV10-3 with TRBJ2-7; TRBD1 matches 7 bases. Per the germline V gene, CDR1 is ENHRY and CDR2 is SYGVKD. V shed 7 bases and J 1 base; nucleotides not matched to a gene: 1. This CDR3 is built from 12 residues. DNA of the CDR3: TGTGCCATCAAGGGACAGTCCTACGAGCAGTACTTC. This gives the protein CAIKGQSYEQYF.

The chain couples TRBV6-5 to TRBJ1-4; D gene unclear. The V end was cut by 6 bases, the J end by 10 bases, with 15 bases between. Germline V gene lookup returns CDR1 MNHEY and CDR2 SVGAGI. The CDR3 is made up of 13 amino acids. The CDR3 region has the DNA TGTGCCAGCAGCCCCCTAGATAGTGGAAAACTGTTTTTT. Its protein product is CASSPLDSGKLFF.

About this clone itself: At the DNA level, this CDR3 is encoded by other sequences in the same sample as well. The chain recombines TRBV7-8 with TRBJ2-5; D unresolved. Trimming cost V 2 bases and J 1 base, with 8 bases left between them. The CDR3 is 14 residues long. Per germline, CDR1 SGHVS and CDR2 FQNEAQ. DNA of the CDR3: TGTGCCAGCAGCTTATTAGGCTTCCAAGAGACCCAGTACTTC. This gives the protein CASSLLGFQETQYF.

The V call is TRBV9, the J call TRBJ2-7, with D unresolved. Trimming pared 7 bases from V and 0 bases from J, leaving 20 bases between. The germline V gene has CDR1 SGDLS and CDR2 YYNGEE. This CDR3 contains 16 residues. The CDR3 coding sequence is TGTGCCAGCGTTGTAACTAAACCTTTCAACTCCTACGAGCAGTACTTC. Its protein is CASVVTKPFNSYEQYF.

The chain links TRBV18 to TRBJ1-3, with TRBD1 matching over 8 bases. Germline V gene lookup returns CDR1 KGHSH and CDR2 LQKENI. The CDR3 has 18 amino acids. The ends lost 0 bases at V and 4 bases at J; junction bases unmatched: 11. Here the CDR3 DNA reads TGTGCCAGCTCACCACCTATCGGACAGGGCGTCGAGGGAAACACCATATATTTT. This sequence encodes CASSPPIGQGVEGNTIYF.

The chain links TRBV25-1 to TRBJ2-1; TRBD2 might be the D (7 bases). With 7 bases removed from V and 6 bases from J, the gap between germline ends came to 16 bases. Germline loops: CDR1 MGHDK, CDR2 SYGVNS. The CDR3 covers 14 residues. The CDR3 sequence: CASTRLGGGNEQFF. The CDR3 nucleotides are TGTGCCAGCACCCGATTAGGGGGGGGCAATGAGCAGTTCTTC.

The V gene is TRBV10-3, the J gene TRBJ1-1; D possibly corresponds to TRBD1 (5 bases). This CDR3 comprises 11 residues. V was clipped by 6 bases and J by 7 bases, with 9 bases between them. Germline CDR1 and CDR2: ENHRY and SYGVKD. The CDR3 coding sequence is TGTGCCATCAGGACGACAGATGAAGCTTTCTTT. The encoded protein is CAIRTTDEAFF.

The rearrangement joins TRBV27 to TRBJ2-7; 7 nucleotides agree with TRBD2. This CDR3 is built from 14 residues. Trimming removed 4 bases from V and 6 bases from J; junction bases left unmatched: 9. Germline V gives CDR1 MNHEY, CDR2 SMNVEV (reference sequence). CDR3 in amino acids: CASSYGLDGPEQYF. CDR3 nucleotides: TGTGCCAGCAGTTACGGACTAGATGGTCCCGAGCAGTACTTC.

This clone has a single count. The chain is built from TRBV15 and TRBJ1-3; 8 bases fit TRBD1. Germline CDR1 LNHNV, CDR2 YYDKDF (reference sequence). The J segment lost 0 bases and the V segment lost 3 bases, leaving 7 bases of the junction unmatched. The CDR3 loop spans 17 amino acids. DNA for the CDR3: TGTGCCACCAGCAGGGGCGGGACAGGATTCTCTGGAAACACCATATATTTT. Translated, it gives CATSRGGTGFSGNTIYF. The variable domain in full, completed from reference TRBV15 and TRBJ1-3, reads DAMVIQNPRYQVTQFGKPVTLSCSQTLNHNVMYWYQQKSSQAPKLLFHYYDKDFNNEADTPDNFQSRRPNTSFCFLDIRSPGLGDTAMYLCATSRGGTGFSGNTIYFGEGSWLTVV.

Here the CDR3 DNA reads TGTGCCAGCCTACCTGGTGGGGCCAACGTCCTGACTTTC. This sequence encodes CASLPGGANVLTF. The chain is built from TRBV11-2 and TRBJ2-6; D remains ambiguous. The V end was cut by 8 bases, the J end by 3 bases, with 8 bases between. CDR3 size: 13 residues. In germline, CDR1 is SGHAT, CDR2 FQNNGV.

The chain uses TRBV5-1 and TRBJ2-5, with 7 bases fitting TRBD2. The CDR3 is made up of 13 amino acids. Germline V CDR1 and CDR2: SGHRS, YFSETQ. After removal of 3 bases from V and 3 bases from J, the junction contained 2 bases not matched to a gene. The CDR3 sequence is CASSSGLEETQYF. CDR3 DNA sequence: TGCGCCAGCAGCTCCGGACTAGAAGAGACCCAGTACTTC. Combining the CDR3 with reference TRBV5-1 and TRBJ2-5 gives the whole variable domain KAGVTQTPRYLIKTRGQQVTLSCSPISGHRSVSWYQQTPGQGLQFLFEYFSETQRNKGNFPGRFSGRQFSNSRSEMNVSTLELGDSALYLCASSSGLEETQYFGPGTRLLVL.

This chain uses TRBV7-6 with TRBJ1-3; TRBD1 might be the D (5 bases). The length of the CDR3 is 14 residues. Per germline, CDR1 SGHVS and CDR2 FNYEAQ. V was trimmed by 2 bases and J by 4 bases, leaving 9 bases between them. CDR3 region: CASSLSGQGNTIYF. The CDR3 nucleotides read TGTGCCAGCAGCTTATCAGGGCAGGGAAACACCATATATTTT.

This clone came up once. V is TRBV19 and J is TRBJ2-7; tentative D call: TRBD1 (7 bases). The germline CDR1 and CDR2 sequences are LNHDA and SQIVND (reference sequence). The CDR3 is 13 amino acids. V was cut by 10 bases and J by 6 bases, with 19 bases left in between. The CDR3 sequence is CATKWRGRLEQYF. The CDR3 region has the DNA TGTGCCACCAAATGGAGGGGGCGCCTCGAGCAGTACTTC.

The genes are TRBV18 and TRBJ2-5, with TRBD2 matching over 11 bases. Germline loops: CDR1 KGHSH, CDR2 LQKENI. The CDR3 length is 17 residues. V lost 5 bases to trimming and J lost 2 bases; unmatched junction nucleotides: 10. The CDR3 protein is CASSALLAGAGQETQYF. The CDR3 bases are TGTGCCAGCTCAGCCCTACTAGCGGGAGCGGGGCAAGAGACCCAGTACTTC.

The rearrangement joins TRBV15 to TRBJ1-2, with 9 bases fitting TRBD1. The V and J ends lost 4 bases and 6 bases, in that order; junction bases with no gene match: 6. The CDR3 loop spans 14 amino acids. Germline CDR1 reads LNHNV; CDR2 reads YYDKDF (reference sequence). DNA for the CDR3: TGTGCCACCAGCACCCTGACAGGGGGGAATGGCTACACCTTC. Translating gives CATSTLTGGNGYTF.

V gene TRBV4-1 combines with J gene TRBJ2-1; D perhaps matches TRBD1 (5 bases). Germline V gene lookup returns CDR1 MGHRA and CDR2 YSYEKL. The ends were cut back, 3 bases at V and 5 bases at J, with 11 bases in the middle. The length of the CDR3 is 14 residues. The CDR3 sequence is CASSHFDRDNEQFF. DNA for the CDR3: TGCGCCAGCAGCCATTTTGACAGAGACAATGAGCAGTTCTTC.

The chain couples TRBV27 to TRBJ2-7; TRBD2 agrees at 7 bases. Per the germline V gene, CDR1 is MNHEY and CDR2 is SMNVEV (reference sequence). The CDR3 contains 13 residues. J lost 8 bases, V lost 5 bases, and 9 bases had no gene match. The CDR3 here is CASSAGDGRQQYF. CDR3 nucleotide sequence: TGTGCCAGCAGTGCGGGGGACGGTAGGCAGCAGTACTTC.